The 9 T cell receptor beta chains in this list originate from one sample, sequenced in a study of technical replicates of blood from a handful of donors. The assay was immunoSEQ multiplex PCR, and TCRdb's table has in-frame clones only and misses some. The repertoire includes more than 60,000 clones, 95% of them detected once, and around 0.24% sits in the top ten. Sequences were obtained from T cells isolated from PBMCs. The source of these receptors is a human donor in good health.

The CDR3 coding sequence is TGTGCCAGCATGGGGGAGGCTGAAGCTTTCTTT. This encodes CASMGEAEAFF. The chain joins TRBV2 to TRBJ1-1, with D perhaps TRBD1 (5 bases). The CDR3 has 11 amino acids. V shed 7 bases and J shed 6 bases, with 9 bases lying between them. Germline V gives CDR1 SNHLY, CDR2 FYNNEI.

V usage is TRBV6-5 and J usage is TRBJ1-5, with D maybe TRBD1 (5 bases). This CDR3 has 13 amino acids. Germline loops: CDR1 MNHEY, CDR2 SVGAGI. V was trimmed by 8 bases and J by 2 bases, leaving 10 bases between them. CDR3 DNA: TGTGCCAGCGGATCGGGGGGCAATCAGCCCCAGCATTTT. Protein: CASGSGGNQPQHF.

The chain couples TRBV29-1 to TRBJ2-3; D unclear. The CDR3 extends over 14 amino acids. V dropped 6 bases and J dropped 0 bases, with 13 bases sitting between them. The germline V gene encodes CDR1 SQVTM and CDR2 ANQGSEA. The CDR3 nucleotides are TGCAGCGTCCGACTGCTATTGAGCACAGATACGCAGTATTTT. This sequence encodes CSVRLLLSTDTQYF.

This clone was detected once. The J gene is TRBJ1-5, the V gene TRBV7-9; D remains ambiguous. CDR1 SEHNR and CDR2 FQNEAQ come from the germline V gene (reference sequence). CDR3 length: 13 residues. Between the trimmed V and J ends, which lost 5 bases and 4 bases, there was a span of 9 bases. CDR3 bases: TGTGCCAGCAGCCCACCGGGAAATCAGCCCCAGCATTTT. Translating gives CASSPPGNQPQHF. Filled out from reference TRBV7-9 and TRBJ1-5, the complete variable domain reads DTGVSQNPRHKITKRGQNVTFRCDPISEHNRLYWYRQTLGQGPEFLTYFQNEAQLEKSRLLSDRFSAERPKGSFSTLEIQRTEQGDSAMYLCASSPPGNQPQHFGDGTRLSIL.

The chain couples TRBV11-2 to TRBJ2-5; 9 bases map to TRBD1. This CDR3 has 15 residues. V lost 4 bases, J lost 5 bases, and 8 bases stayed unmatched. Germline assignment: CDR1 SGHAT and CDR2 FQNNGV. In DNA, the CDR3 is TGTGCCAGCAGCTCTTTGACAGGGGGGACGGAGACCCAGTACTTC. Its translation: CASSSLTGGTETQYF.

The V and J genes are TRBV19 and TRBJ1-2; TRBD1 matches at 8 bases. Germline CDR1 and CDR2: LNHDA and SQIVND (reference sequence). This CDR3 has 12 amino acids. V gave up 7 bases and J gave up 4 bases; unmatched junction bases: 2. The CDR3 DNA reads as TGTGCCAGTAAGGACAGGGTCTATGGCTACACCTTC. This translates into CASKDRVYGYTF. Full variable domain (rest looked up from reference TRBV19 and TRBJ1-2): DGGITQSPKYLFRKEGQNVTLSCEQNLNHDAMYWYRQDPGQGLRLIYYSQIVNDFQKGDIAEGYSVSREKKESFPLTVTSAQKNPTAFYLCASKDRVYGYTFGSGTRLTVV.

V is TRBV4-2 and J is TRBJ2-3; 10 bases are a match to TRBD2. The CDR3 spans 16 residues. Germline assignment: CDR1 LGHNA and CDR2 YNFKEQ. After removal of 1 base from V and 3 bases from J, the junction contained 4 bases not matched to a gene. CDR3 sequence reads: CASSQGNSGGTDTQYF. The CDR3 bases are TGTGCCAGCAGCCAAGGGAATAGCGGGGGGACAGATACGCAGTATTTT.

The chain combines TRBV2 with TRBJ2-7; D may be TRBD2 (5 bases). The CDR3 consists of 15 residues. V shed 3 bases and J shed 4 bases, with 16 bases lying between them. Germline V gives CDR1 SNHLY, CDR2 FYNNEI. The CDR3 DNA reads as TGTGCCAGCAGTGATGAGCAGCGGAATGGTTACGAGCAGTACTTC. Its protein is CASSDEQRNGYEQYF.

In its sample, this clone was seen once. The genes are TRBV5-4 and TRBJ2-5; D ambiguous. Germline loops: CDR1 SGHNT, CDR2 YYREEE (reference sequence). CDR3 length: 13 amino acids. V was shortened by 2 bases and J by 3 bases, with 8 bases between the two germline ends. CDR3 nucleotides: TGTGCCAGCAGCTTCTACGAGGAAGAGACCCAGTACTTC. Its protein product is CASSFYEEETQYF.